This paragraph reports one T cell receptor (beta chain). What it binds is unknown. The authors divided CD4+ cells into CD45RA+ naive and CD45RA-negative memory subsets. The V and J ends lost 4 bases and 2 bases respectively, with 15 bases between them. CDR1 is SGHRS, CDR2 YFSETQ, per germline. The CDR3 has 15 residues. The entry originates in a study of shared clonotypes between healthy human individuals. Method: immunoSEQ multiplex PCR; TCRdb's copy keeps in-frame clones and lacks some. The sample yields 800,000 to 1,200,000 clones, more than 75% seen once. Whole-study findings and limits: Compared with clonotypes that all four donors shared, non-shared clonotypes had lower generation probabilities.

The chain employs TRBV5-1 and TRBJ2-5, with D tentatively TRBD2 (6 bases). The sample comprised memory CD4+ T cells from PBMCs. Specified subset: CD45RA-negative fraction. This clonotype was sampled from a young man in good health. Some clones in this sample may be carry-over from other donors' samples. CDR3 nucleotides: TGCGCCAGCAGCACCCTCGGGACTGAACAAGAGACCCAGTACTTC. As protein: CASSTLGTEQETQYF.